The rows below give T cell receptor beta chains drawn from one sample of a study of blood T cell repertoires in COVID-19. Method: immunoSEQ multiplex PCR; TCRdb's copy keeps in-frame clones and lacks some. The table shows 220,000 or so clones, with 70% to 85% occurring only once. Sequencing input: peripheral blood. The receptors shown here come from a woman of 80 years or more with acute or convalescent COVID-19. The conserved cysteine and the conserved F or W are not part of the CDR3 here. The order of the fields is V gene, J gene, CDR3 protein.

>TRBV12-3/TRBV12-4|TRBJ1-6
ASSENSGSPLH
>TRBV7-2|TRBJ1-2
ASSLVQQSSNYGYT
>TRBV19|TRBJ1-2
TSSMGGSSYGYT
>TRBV12-3/TRBV12-4|TRBJ2-4
ASSLALAGLY
>TRBV11-2|TRBJ1-3
ASSLFLASGNTIY
>TRBV27|TRBJ2-7
ASSLYRGTVVWEQY
>TRBV20-1|TRBJ2-7
SANDRVDLYEQY
>TRBV11-2|TRBJ2-1
ASSLLNRDYRSYNEQF
>TRBV12-2|TRBJ2-3
ASRFLAHSGGRYTQY
>TRBV27|TRBJ2-2
ASYWAGANTGELF